The T cell receptor beta chain described here comes from a study of cytomegalovirus exposure and HLA in healthy donors. Study results and caveats: Cytomegalovirus association was assigned to approximately 160 TCR beta chains. Across HLA loci, a later analysis found differing TCR association rates, with DRB1 most and HLA-C fewest.

Comment on this clone: Its antigen is not identified.

The PCR made use of 60 Vbeta and 13 Jbeta primers. Profiled with immunoSEQ multiplex PCR; TCRdb holds only in-frame clones, not every one. The data hold 130,000 or so clones, with 60% to 85% observed a single time. The germline V gene encodes CDR1 SEHNR and CDR2 FQNEAQ (reference sequence). The V and J ends lost 5 bases and 2 bases, in that order; junction bases with no gene match: 13. This CDR3 region has 17 residues. The source of this sequence is a female donor in good health and CMV-seropositive. The V gene is TRBV7-9, the J gene TRBJ2-5, with 8 positions matching TRBD2. Material: PBMCs. The DNA for the CDR3 is TGTGCCAGCAGCCGCATCGGGGGGGGCGAAAGACAAGAGACCCAGTACTTC. Amino acids: CASSRIGGGERQETQYF.